Given below is one T cell receptor (beta chain) in context. This CDR3 region has 15 residues. The germline V gene encodes CDR1 LGHNA and CDR2 YSLEER. Between the trimmed V and J ends, which lost 0 bases and 5 bases, there was a span of 13 bases. The data were taken from a study of PD-L1 blockade in urothelial cancer. Noted time point: pretreatment peripheral blood. Sampling of each patient yielded between 1 and 8 specimens, collected pretreatment and on-treatment. The method was immunoSEQ multiplex PCR; TCRdb's version includes in-frame clones alone and lacks a portion of them. Here the sample spans 50,000 to 75,000 clones, 70% to 90% being singletons.

The clonotype comes from a man between 65 and 85 years old with urothelial cancer. The sequencing here drew on PBMCs, taken around atezolizumab (anti-PD-L1) treatment. The genes are TRBV4-3 and TRBJ1-2, with no clear D. CDR3 in amino acids: CASSQDSGYDYGYTF. The DNA of the CDR3 is TGCGCCAGCAGCCAAGATTCGGGATATGATTATGGCTACACCTTC.